This TCR beta chain was found in a study of T-cell memory formation after mild COVID-19. The study's findings and limits: The authors left the SARS-CoV-2 specificity of second-wave clones peaking on day 37 unconfirmed. Later expanders leaned toward CD4+, whereas clones contracting from day 15 to 85 were balanced CD4/CD8. Some responding clones appeared in pre-infection memory, suggesting cross-reactive memory joined. Shrinking CD4+ clones were chiefly CM and EM; CD8+ ones were chiefly EMRA.

TCRdb re-called the 5' RACE reads with MiXCR, one entry per CDR3 protein. The repertoire consists of around 200,000 distinct CDR3 sequences, with approximately 17% occurring once and the leading ten covering 3.9%. This clonotype was counted a few times. Its antigen is as yet unknown. The V gene lost 6 bases and the J gene lost 2 bases, with 11 bases spanning the gap. This CDR3 has 14 amino acids. The germline V gene encodes CDR1 SGHVS and CDR2 FNYEAQ. Sequencing was done on a sample of PBMCs or a T cell subset sorted from them (not recorded which). This TCR came from a man between 18 and 35 years old who had mild COVID-19 (a few samples of this study predate the infection). Cell type and time point are not known. This chain connects TRBV7-6 to TRBJ1-3; D not certain. CDR3 protein: CASRGSSAGNTIYF. CDR3 bases: TGTGCCAGCAGAGGTTCTAGCGCTGGAAACACCATATATTTT.